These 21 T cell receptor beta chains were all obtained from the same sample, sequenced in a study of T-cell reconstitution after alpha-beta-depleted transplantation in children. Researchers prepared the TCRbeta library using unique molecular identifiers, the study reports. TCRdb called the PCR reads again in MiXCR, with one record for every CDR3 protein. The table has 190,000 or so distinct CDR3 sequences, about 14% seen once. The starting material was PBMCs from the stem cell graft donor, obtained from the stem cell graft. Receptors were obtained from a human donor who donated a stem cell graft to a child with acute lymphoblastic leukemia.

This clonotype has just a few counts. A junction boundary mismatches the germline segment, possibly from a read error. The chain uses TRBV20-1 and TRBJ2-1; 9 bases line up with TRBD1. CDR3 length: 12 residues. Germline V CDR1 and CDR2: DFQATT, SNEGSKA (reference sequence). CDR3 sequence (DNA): TGCAGTGCTAGTCTGGACAGGGGAGCAGTTCTCTTC. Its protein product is CSASLDRGAVLF.

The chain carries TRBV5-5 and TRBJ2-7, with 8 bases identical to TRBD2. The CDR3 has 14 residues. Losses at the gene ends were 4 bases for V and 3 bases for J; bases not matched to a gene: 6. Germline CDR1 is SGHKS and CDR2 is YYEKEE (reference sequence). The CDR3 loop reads CASSPGGGIYEQYF. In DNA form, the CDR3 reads TGTGCCAGCAGCCCGGGGGGGGGCATCTACGAGCAGTACTTC.

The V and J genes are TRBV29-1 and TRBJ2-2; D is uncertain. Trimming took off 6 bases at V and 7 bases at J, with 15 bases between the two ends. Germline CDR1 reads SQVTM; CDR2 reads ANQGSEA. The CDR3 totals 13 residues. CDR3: CSVTVVSDGELFF. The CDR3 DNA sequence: TGCAGCGTGACCGTCGTAAGTGACGGGGAGCTGTTTTTT.

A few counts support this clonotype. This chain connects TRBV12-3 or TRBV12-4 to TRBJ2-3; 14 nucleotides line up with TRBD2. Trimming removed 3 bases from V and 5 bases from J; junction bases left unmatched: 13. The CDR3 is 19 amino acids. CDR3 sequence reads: CASSFGGLAGGPDRDTQYF. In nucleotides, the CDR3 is TGTGCCAGCAGTTTTGGTGGACTAGCGGGAGGCCCGGATCGAGATACGCAGTATTTT.

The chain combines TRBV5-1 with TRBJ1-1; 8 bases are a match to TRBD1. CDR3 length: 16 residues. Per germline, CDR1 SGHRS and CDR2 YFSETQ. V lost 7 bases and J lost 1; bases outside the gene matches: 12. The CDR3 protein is CASRDRDRRANTEAFF. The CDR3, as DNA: TGCGCCAGCCGAGACCGGGACAGGCGAGCGAACACTGAAGCTTTCTTT.

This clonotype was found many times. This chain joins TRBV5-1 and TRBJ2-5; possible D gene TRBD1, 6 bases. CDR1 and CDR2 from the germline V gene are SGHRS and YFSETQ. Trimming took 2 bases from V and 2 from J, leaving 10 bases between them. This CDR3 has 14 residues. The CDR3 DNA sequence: TGCGCCAGCAGCTTTTCCACAGGGCAAGAGACCCAGTACTTC. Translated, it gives CASSFSTGQETQYF. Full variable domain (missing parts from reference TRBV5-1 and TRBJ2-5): KAGVTQTPRYLIKTRGQQVTLSCSPISGHRSVSWYQQTPGQGLQFLFEYFSETQRNKGNFPGRFSGRQFSNSRSEMNVSTLELGDSALYLCASSFSTGQETQYFGPGTRLLVL.

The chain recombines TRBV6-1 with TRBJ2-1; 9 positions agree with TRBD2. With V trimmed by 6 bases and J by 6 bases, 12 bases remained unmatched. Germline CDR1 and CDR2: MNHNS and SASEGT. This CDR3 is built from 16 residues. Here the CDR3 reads CASRRNQREAGNEQFF. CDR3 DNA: TGTGCCAGCAGGAGAAATCAGCGGGAGGCTGGCAATGAGCAGTTCTTC.

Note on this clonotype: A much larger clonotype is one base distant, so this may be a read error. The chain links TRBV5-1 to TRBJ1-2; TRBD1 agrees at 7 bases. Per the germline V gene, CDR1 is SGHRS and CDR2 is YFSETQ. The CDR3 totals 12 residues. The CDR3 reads CASSWDSYVYTF. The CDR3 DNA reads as TGCGCCAGCAGCTGGGACAGCTATGTCTACACCTTC.

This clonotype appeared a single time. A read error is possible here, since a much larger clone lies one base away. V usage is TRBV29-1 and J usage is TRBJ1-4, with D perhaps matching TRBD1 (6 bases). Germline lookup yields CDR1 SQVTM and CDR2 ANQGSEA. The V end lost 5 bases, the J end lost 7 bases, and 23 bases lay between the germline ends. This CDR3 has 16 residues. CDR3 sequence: CSVMRPVGAGGEKLFF. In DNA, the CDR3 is TGCAGCGTTATGCGGCCGGTGGGGGCTGGGGGTGAAAAACTGTTTTTT.

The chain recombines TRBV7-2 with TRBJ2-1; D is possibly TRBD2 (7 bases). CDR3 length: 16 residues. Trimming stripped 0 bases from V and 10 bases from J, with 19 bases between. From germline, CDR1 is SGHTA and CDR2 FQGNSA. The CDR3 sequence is CASSLAPGGTRQEQFF. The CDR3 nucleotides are TGTGCCAGCAGCTTAGCGCCGGGGGGCACAAGACAGGAGCAGTTCTTC.

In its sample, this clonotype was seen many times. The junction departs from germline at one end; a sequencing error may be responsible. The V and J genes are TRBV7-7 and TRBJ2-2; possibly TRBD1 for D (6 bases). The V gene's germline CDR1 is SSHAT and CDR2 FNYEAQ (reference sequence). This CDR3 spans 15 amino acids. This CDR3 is CASSLGGQNTGELFF. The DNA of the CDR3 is TGTGCTAGCAGCTTAGGGGGACAGAACACCGGGGAGCTGTTTTTT. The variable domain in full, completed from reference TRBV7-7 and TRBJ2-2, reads GAGVSQSPRYKVTKRGQDVTLRCDPISSHATLYWYQQALGQGPEFLTYFNYEAQPDKSGLPSDRFSAERPEGSISTLTIQRTEQRDSAMYRCASSLGGQNTGELFFGEGSRLTVL.

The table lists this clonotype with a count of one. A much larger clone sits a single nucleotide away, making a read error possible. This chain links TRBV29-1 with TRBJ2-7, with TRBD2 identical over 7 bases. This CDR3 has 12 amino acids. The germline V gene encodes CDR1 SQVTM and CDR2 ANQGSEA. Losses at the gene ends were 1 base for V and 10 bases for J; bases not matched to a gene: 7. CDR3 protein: CSVEAPGGDQYF. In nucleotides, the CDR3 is TGCAGCGTTGAAGCCCCGGGGGGAGACCAGTACTTC.

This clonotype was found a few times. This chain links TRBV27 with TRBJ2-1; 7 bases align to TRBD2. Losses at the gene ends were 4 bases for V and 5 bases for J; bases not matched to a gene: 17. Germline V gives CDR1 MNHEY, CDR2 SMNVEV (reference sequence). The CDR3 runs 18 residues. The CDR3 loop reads CASSYKGGPGGYHNEQFF. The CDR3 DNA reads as TGTGCCAGCAGTTACAAGGGCGGGCCGGGGGGTTACCACAATGAGCAGTTCTTC.

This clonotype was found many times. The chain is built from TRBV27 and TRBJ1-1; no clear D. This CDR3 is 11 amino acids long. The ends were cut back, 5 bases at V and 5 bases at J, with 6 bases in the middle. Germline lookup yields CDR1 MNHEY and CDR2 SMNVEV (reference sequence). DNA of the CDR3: TGTGCCAGCAGTCAAGGGACTGAAGCTTTCTTT. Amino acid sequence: CASSQGTEAFF.

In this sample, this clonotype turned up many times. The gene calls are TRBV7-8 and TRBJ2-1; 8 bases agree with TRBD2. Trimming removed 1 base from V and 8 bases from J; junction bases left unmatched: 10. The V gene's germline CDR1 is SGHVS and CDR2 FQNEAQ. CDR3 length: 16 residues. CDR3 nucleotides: TGTGCCAGCAGCTTAGATCTTAGCGGGGCGGGCTATGAGCAGTTCTTC. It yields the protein CASSLDLSGAGYEQFF.

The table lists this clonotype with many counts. DNA of the CDR3: TGCGCCAGCAGCTTAAGGACAGGGTCAGATACGCAGTATTTT. Its protein product is CASSLRTGSDTQYF. This chain joins TRBV5-1 and TRBJ2-3, with TRBD1 matching over 8 bases. Germline V CDR1 and CDR2: SGHRS, YFSETQ. V lost 2 bases, J lost 4 bases, and 3 bases stayed unmatched. The CDR3 runs to 14 residues.

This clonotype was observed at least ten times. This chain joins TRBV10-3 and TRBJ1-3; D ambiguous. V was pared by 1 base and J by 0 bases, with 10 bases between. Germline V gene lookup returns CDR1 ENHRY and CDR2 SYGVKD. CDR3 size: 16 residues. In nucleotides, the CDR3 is TGTGCCATCAGTGAGTTCGACACGATCTCTGGAAACACCATATATTTT. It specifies CAISEFDTISGNTIYF.

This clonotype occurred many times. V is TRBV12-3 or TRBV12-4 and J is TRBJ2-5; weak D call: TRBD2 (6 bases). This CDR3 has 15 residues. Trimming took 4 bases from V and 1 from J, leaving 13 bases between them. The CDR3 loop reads CASSYGGNTQETQYF. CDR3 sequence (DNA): TGTGCCAGCAGTTATGGAGGGAACACCCAAGAGACCCAGTACTTC.

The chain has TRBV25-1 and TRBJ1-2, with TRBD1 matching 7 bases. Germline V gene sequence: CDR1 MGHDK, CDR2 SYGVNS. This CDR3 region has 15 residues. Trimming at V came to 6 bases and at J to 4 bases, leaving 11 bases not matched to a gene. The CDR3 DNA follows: TGTGCCAGCAGACCAGGAGCAGGGGGAGGCTATGGCTACACCTTC. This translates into CASRPGAGGGYGYTF.

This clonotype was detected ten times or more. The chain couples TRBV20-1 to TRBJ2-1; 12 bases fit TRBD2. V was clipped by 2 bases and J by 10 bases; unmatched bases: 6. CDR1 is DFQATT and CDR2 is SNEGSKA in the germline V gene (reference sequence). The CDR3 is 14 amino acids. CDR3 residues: CSARSLAGGGEQFF. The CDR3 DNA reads TGCAGTGCTAGATCTCTAGCGGGAGGGGGCGAGCAGTTCTTC.

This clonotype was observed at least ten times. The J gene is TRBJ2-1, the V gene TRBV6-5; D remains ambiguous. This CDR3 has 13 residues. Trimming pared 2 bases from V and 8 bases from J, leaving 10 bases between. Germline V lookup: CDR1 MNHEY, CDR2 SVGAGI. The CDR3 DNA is TGTGCCAGCAGTTACGGAGCGTCGCATGAGCAGTTCTTC. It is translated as CASSYGASHEQFF.